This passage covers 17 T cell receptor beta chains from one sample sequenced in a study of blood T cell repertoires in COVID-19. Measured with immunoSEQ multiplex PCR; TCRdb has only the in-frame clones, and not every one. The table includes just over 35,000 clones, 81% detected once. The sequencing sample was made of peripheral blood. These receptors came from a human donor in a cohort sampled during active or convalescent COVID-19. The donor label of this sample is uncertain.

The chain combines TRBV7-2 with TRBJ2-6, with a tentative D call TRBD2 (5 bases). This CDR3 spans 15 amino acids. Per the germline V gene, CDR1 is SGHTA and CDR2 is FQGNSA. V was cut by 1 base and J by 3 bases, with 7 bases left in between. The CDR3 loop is CASSLVRVGANVLTF. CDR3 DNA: TGTGCCAGCAGCTTAGTGAGGGTTGGGGCCAACGTCCTGACTTTC. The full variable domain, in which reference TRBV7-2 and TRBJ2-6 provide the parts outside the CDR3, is GAGVSQSPSNKVTEKGKDVELRCDPISGHTALYWYRQSLGQGLEFLIYFQGNSAPDKSGLPSDRFSAERTGGSVSTLTIQRTQQEDSAVYLCASSLVRVGANVLTFGAGSRLTVL.

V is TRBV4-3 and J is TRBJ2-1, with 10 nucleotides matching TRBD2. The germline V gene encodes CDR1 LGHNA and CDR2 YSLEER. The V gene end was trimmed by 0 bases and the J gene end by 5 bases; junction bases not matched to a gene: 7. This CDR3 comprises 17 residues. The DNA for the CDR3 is TGCGCCAGCAGCCAAGATTCGTCTACTAGCGGGAACAATGAGCAGTTCTTC. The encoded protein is CASSQDSSTSGNNEQFF.

The CDR3 region is CASSLDAGVKNYEQFF. CDR3 in DNA: TGTGCCAGCAGCTTGGACGCGGGAGTAAAAAACTATGAGCAGTTCTTC. The chain joins TRBV5-8 to TRBJ2-1; 7 bases are a match to TRBD2. The germline CDR1 and CDR2 sequences are SGHTS and YDEGEE. The J segment lost 8 bases and the V segment lost 0 bases, leaving 11 bases of the junction unmatched. The CDR3 covers 16 residues.

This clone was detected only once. CDR3 residues: CASSHPGLAVGQYF. The CDR3 DNA is TGCGCCAGCAGCCATCCGGGATTAGCAGTCGGGCAGTACTTC. This rearrangement joins TRBV4-1 to TRBJ2-7, with D possibly TRBD2 on 5 matching bases. Per the germline V gene, CDR1 is MGHRA and CDR2 is YSYEKL. V was pared by 3 bases and J by 9 bases, with 18 bases between. The CDR3 is made up of 14 amino acids.

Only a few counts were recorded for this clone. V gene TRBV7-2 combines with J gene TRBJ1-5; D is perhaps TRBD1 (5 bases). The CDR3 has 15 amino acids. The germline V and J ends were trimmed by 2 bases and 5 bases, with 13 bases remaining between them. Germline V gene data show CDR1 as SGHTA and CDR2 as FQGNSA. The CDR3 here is CASSLRAGGDQPQHF. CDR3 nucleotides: TGTGCCAGCAGCTTAAGGGCTGGGGGGGATCAGCCCCAGCATTTT.

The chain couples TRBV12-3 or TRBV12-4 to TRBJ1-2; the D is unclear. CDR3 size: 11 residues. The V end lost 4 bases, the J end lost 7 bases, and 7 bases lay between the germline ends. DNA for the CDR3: TGTGCCAGCAGTTCCCCTCGTGGCTACACCTTC. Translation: CASSSPRGYTF.

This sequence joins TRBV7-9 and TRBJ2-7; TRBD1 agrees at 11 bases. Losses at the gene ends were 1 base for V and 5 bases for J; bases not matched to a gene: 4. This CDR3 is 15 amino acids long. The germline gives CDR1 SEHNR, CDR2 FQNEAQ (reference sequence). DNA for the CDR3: TGTGCCAGCAGCTTAGGGACAGGGGGCGTAGACGAGCAGTACTTC. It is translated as CASSLGTGGVDEQYF.

This CDR3 is CASSPSGSMYEQYF. The CDR3 DNA is TGTGCCAGTAGTCCCAGCGGGAGTATGTACGAGCAGTACTTC. The chain links TRBV19 to TRBJ2-7; 8 nucleotides agree with TRBD2. Per the germline V gene, CDR1 is LNHDA and CDR2 is SQIVND (reference sequence). CDR3 length: 14 residues. The junction had 7 bases not matched to a gene; V was cut back by 5 bases and J by 4 bases. The variable domain in full, completed from reference TRBV19 and TRBJ2-7, reads DGGITQSPKYLFRKEGQNVTLSCEQNLNHDAMYWYRQDPGQGLRLIYYSQIVNDFQKGDIAEGYSVSREKKESFPLTVTSAQKNPTAFYLCASSPSGSMYEQYFGPGTRLTVT.

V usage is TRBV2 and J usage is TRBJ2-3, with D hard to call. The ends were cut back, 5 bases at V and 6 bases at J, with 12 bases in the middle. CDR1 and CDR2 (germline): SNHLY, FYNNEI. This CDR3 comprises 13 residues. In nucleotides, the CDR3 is TGTGCCAGCAGTCTCCAGGAAAGGGATACGCAGTATTTT. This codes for CASSLQERDTQYF.

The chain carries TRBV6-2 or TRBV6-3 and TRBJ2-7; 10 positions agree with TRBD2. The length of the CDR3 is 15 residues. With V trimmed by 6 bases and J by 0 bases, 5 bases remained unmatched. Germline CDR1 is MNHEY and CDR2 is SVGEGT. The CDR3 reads CASSPSGRGSYEQYF. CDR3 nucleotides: TGTGCCAGCAGCCCTAGCGGGAGAGGCTCCTACGAGCAGTACTTC.

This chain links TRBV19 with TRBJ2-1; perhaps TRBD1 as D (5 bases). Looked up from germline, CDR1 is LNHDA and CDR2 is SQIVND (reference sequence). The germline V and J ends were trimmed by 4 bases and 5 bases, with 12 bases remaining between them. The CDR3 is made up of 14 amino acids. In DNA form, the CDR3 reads TGTGCCAGTAGTACAGGGCTCCGTAACAATGAGCAGTTCTTC. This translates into CASSTGLRNNEQFF.

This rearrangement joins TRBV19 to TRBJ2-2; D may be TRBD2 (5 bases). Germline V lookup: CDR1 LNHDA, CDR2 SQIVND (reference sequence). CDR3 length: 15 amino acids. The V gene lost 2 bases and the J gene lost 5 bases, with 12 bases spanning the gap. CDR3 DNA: TGTGCCAGTAGTATACAGAGCCGCGGGACCGGGGAGCTGTTTTTT. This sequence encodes CASSIQSRGTGELFF.

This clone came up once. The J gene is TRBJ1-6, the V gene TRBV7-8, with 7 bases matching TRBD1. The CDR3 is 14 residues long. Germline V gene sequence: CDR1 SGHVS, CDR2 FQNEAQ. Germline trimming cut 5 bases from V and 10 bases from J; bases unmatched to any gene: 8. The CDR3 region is CASSLTGLQSPLHF. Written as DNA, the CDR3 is TGTGCCAGCAGCCTGACAGGGCTACAATCACCCCTCCACTTT.

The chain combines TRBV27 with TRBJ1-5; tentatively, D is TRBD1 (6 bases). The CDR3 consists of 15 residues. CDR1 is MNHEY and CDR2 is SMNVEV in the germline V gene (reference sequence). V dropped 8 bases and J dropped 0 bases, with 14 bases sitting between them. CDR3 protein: CASGKSQGSNQPQHF. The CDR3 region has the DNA TGTGCCAGCGGGAAATCACAGGGTAGCAATCAGCCCCAGCATTTT.

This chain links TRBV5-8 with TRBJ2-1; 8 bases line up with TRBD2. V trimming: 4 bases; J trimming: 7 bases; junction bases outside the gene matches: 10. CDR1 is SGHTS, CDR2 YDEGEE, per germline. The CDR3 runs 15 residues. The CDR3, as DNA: TGTGCCAGCAGCCGGTTGACCGGGGGGGGGAATGAGCAGTTCTTC. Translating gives CASSRLTGGGNEQFF.

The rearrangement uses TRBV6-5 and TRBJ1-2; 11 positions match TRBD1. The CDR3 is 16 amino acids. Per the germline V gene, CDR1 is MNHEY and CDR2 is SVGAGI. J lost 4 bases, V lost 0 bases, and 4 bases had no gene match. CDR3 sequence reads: CASSYSRTGGGYGYTF. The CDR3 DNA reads TGTGCCAGCAGTTACTCTCGGACAGGGGGCGGCTATGGCTACACCTTC.

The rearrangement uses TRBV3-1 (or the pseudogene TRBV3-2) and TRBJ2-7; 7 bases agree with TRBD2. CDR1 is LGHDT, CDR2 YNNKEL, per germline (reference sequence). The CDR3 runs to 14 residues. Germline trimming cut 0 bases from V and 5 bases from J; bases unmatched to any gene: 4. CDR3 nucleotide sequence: TGTGCCAGCAGCCAAGATCGGGAGGTCGACGAGCAGTACTTC. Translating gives CASSQDREVDEQYF.